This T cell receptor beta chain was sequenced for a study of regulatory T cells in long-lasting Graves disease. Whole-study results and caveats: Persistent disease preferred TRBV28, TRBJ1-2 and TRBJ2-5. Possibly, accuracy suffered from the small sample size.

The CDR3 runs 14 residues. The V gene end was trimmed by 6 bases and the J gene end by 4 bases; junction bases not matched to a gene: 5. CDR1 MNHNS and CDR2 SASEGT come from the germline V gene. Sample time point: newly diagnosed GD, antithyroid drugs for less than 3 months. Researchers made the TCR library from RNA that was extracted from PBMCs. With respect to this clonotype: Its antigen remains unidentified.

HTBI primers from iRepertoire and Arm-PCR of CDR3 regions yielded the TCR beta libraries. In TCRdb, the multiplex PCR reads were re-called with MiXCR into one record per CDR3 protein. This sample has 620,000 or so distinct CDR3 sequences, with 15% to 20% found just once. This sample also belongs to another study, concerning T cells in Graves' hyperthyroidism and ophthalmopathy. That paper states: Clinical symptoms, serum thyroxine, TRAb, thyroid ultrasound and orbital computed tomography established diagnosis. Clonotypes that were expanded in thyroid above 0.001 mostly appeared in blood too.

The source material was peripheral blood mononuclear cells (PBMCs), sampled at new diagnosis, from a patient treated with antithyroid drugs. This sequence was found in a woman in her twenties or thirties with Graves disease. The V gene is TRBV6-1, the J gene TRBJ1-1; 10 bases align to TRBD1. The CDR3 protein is CASRTGGASTEAFF. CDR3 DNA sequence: TGTGCCAGCAGGACAGGGGGCGCGAGCACTGAAGCTTTCTTT.